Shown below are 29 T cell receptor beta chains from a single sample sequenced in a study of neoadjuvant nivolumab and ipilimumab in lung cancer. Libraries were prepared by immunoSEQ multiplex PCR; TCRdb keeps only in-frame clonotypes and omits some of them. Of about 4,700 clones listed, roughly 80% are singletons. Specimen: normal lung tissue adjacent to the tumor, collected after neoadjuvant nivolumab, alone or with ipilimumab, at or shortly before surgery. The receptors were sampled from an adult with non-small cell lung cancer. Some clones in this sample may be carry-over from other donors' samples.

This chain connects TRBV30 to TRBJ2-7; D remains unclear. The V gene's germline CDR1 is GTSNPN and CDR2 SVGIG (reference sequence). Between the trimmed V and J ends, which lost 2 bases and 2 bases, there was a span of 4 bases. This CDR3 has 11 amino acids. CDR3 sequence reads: CAWSRAYEQYF. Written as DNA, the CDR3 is TGTGCCTGGAGTCGAGCCTACGAGCAGTACTTC.

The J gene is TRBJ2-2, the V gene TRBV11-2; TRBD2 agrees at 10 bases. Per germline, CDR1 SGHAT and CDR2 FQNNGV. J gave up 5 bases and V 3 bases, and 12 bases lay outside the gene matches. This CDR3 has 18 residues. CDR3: CASSFVASGSLWTGELFF. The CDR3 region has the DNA TGTGCCAGCAGCTTTGTGGCTAGCGGGAGTCTTTGGACCGGGGAGCTGTTTTTT.

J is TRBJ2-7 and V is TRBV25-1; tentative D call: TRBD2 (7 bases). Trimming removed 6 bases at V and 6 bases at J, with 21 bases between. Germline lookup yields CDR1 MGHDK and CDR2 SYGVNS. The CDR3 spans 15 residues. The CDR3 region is CASSQDGRKGGEQYF. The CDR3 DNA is TGTGCCAGCAGCCAGGACGGGAGGAAGGGGGGCGAGCAGTACTTC.

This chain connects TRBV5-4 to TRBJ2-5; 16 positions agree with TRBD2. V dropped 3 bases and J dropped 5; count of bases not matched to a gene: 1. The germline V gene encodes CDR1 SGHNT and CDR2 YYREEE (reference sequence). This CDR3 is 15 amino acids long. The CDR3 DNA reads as TGTGCCAGCAGCTGGGGACTAGCGGGAGGGGAGACCCAGTACTTC. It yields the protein CASSWGLAGGETQYF.

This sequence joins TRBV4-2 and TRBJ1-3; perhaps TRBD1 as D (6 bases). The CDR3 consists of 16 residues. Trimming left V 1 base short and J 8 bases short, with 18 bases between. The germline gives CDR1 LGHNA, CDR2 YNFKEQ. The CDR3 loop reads CASSQGNRVSGDTIYF. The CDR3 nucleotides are TGTGCCAGCAGCCAAGGGAACAGGGTCTCGGGGGACACCATATATTTT.

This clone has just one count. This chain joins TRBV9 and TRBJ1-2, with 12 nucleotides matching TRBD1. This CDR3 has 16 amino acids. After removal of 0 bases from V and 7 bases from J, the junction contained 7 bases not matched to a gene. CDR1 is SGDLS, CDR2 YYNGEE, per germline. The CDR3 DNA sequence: TGTGCCAGCAGCGTAGCTTGGGGACAGGGGGCCTTTGGCTACACCTTC. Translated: CASSVAWGQGAFGYTF.

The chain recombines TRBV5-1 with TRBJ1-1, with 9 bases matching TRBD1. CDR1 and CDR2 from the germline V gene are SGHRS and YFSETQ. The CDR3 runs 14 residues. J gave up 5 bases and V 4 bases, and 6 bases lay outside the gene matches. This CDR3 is CASSQQGAETEAFF. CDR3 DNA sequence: TGCGCCAGCAGCCAACAGGGGGCAGAGACTGAAGCTTTCTTT.

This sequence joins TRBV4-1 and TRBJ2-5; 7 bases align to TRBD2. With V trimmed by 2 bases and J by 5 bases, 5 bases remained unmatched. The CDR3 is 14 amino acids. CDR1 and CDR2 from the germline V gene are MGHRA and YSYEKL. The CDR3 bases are TGCGCCAGCAGCCAACCTAGCGGCCTTGAGACCCAGTACTTC. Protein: CASSQPSGLETQYF.

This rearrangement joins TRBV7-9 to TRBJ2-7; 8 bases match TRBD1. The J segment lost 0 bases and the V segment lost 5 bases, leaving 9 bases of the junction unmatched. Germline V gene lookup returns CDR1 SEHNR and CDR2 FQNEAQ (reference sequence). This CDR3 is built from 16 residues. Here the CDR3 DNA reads TGTGCCAGCAGCAGAAGGACAGGGAGTTTCTCCTACGAGCAGTACTTC. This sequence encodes CASSRRTGSFSYEQYF.

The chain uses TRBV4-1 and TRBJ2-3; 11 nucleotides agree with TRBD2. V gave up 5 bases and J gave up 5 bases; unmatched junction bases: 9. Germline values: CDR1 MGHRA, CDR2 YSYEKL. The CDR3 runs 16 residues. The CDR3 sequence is CASSSPTSGVLDTQYF. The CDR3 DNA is TGCGCCAGCAGCTCACCGACTAGCGGGGTGTTAGATACGCAGTATTTT.

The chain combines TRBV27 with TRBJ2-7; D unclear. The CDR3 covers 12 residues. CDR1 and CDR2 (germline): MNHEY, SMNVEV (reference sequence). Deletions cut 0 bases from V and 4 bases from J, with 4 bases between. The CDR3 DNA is TGTGCCAGCAGTTTATCGGGGTACGAGCAGTACTTC. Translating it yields CASSLSGYEQYF.

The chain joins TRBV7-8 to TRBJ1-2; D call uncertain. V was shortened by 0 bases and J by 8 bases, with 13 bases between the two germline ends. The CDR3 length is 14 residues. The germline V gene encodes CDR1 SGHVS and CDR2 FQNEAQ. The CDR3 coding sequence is TGTGCCAGCAGCTTAGCGGCGGGTAATGTAGGCTACACCTTC. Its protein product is CASSLAAGNVGYTF.

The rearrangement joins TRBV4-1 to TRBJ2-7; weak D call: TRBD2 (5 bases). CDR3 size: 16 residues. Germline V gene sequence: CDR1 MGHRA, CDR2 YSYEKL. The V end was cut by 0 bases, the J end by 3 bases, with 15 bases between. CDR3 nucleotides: TGCGCCAGCAGCCAAGATTTCCTGAGGGTCAGCTACGAGCAGTACTTC. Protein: CASSQDFLRVSYEQYF.

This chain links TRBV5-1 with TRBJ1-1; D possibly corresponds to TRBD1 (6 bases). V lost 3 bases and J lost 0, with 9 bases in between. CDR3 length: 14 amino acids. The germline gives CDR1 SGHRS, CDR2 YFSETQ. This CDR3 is CASSSGVLNTEAFF. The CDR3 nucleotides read TGCGCCAGCAGCTCAGGGGTCTTGAACACTGAAGCTTTCTTT.

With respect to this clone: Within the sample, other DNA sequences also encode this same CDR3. CDR3 sequence (DNA): TGTGCCAGTTCGCCGGGACAGGGGAAGACTGAAGCTTTCTTT. This sequence encodes CASSPGQGKTEAFF. The gene calls are TRBV19 and TRBJ1-1, with 10 bases fitting TRBD1. Germline assignment: CDR1 LNHDA and CDR2 SQIVND (reference sequence). The CDR3 has 14 amino acids. The V segment lost 8 bases and the J segment 5 bases; nucleotides outside the gene matches: 8.

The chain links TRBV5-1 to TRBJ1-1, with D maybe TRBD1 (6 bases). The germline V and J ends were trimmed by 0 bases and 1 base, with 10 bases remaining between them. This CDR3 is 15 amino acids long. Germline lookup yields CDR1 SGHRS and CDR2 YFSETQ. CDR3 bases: TGCGCCAGCAGCTTGGGGGGGGCACGGAACACTGAAGCTTTCTTT. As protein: CASSLGGARNTEAFF.

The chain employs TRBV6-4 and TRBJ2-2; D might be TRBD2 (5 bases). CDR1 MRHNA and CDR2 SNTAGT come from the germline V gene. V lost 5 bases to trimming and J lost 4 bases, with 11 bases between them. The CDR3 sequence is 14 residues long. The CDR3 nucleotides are TGTGCCAGCAGTATGAGCGGTTTCACCGGGGAGCTGTTTTTT. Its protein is CASSMSGFTGELFF.

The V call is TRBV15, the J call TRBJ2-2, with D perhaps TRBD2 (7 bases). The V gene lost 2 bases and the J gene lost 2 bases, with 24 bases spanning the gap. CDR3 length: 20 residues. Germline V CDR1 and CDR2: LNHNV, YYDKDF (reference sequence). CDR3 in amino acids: CATSRRTEGTSELNTGELFF. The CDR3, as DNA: TGTGCCACCAGCAGAAGGACAGAGGGTACTAGCGAGCTTAACACCGGGGAGCTGTTTTTT. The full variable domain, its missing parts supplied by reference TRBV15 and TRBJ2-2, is DAMVIQNPRYQVTQFGKPVTLSCSQTLNHNVMYWYQQKSSQAPKLLFHYYDKDFNNEADTPDNFQSRRPNTSFCFLDIRSPGLGDTAMYLCATSRRTEGTSELNTGELFFGEGSRLTVL.

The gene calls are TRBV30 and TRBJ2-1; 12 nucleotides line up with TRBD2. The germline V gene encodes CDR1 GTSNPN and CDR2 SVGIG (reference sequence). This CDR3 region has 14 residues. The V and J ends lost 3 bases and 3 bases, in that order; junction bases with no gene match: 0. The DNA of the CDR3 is TGTGCCTGGAGGGGACTAGCGGGCTACAATGAGCAGTTCTTC. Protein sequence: CAWRGLAGYNEQFF.

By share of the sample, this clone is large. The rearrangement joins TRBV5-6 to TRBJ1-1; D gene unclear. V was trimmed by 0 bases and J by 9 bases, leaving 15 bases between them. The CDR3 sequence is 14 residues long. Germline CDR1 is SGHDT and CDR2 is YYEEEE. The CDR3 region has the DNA TGTGCCAGCAGCTTGGCCAGGCCAAAACCGCAAGCTTTCTTT. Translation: CASSLARPKPQAFF.

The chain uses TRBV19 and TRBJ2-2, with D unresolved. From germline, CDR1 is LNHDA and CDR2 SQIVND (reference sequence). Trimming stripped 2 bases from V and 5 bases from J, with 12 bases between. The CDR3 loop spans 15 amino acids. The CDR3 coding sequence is TGTGCCAGTAGTATAATTGACGTCGGGACCGGGGAGCTGTTTTTT. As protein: CASSIIDVGTGELFF.

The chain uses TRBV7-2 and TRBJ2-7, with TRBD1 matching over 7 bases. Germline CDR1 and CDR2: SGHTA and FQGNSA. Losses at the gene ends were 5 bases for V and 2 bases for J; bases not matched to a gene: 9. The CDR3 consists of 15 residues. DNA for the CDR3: TGTGCCAGCAGCCAAAACCCAGGGACAGCCTACGAGCAGTACTTC. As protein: CASSQNPGTAYEQYF. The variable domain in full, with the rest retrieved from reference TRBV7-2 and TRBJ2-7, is GAGVSQSPSNKVTEKGKDVELRCDPISGHTALYWYRQSLGQGLEFLIYFQGNSAPDKSGLPSDRFSAERTGGSVSTLTIQRTQQEDSAVYLCASSQNPGTAYEQYFGPGTRLTVT.

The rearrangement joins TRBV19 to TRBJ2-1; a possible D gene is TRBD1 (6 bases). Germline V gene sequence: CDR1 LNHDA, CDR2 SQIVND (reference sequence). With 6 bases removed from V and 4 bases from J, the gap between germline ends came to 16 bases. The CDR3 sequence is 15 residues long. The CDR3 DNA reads TGTGCCAGTAGCCCCCACGGGGACAAGTACAATGAGCAGTTCTTC. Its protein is CASSPHGDKYNEQFF.

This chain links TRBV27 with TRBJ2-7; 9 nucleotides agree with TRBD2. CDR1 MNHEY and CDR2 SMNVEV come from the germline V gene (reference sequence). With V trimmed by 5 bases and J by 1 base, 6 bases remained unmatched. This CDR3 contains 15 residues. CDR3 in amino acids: CASSITSGRSYEQYF. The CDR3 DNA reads TGTGCCAGCAGTATAACTAGCGGGCGTTCCTACGAGCAGTACTTC.

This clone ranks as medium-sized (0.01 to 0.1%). The CDR3 loop reads CASSLSAGWKTQYF. CDR3 bases: TGTGCCAGCAGCTTGTCCGCAGGGTGGAAGACCCAGTACTTC. The chain is built from TRBV5-6 and TRBJ2-5; D might be TRBD1 (5 bases). V lost 1 base and J lost 6, with 13 bases in between. Per germline, CDR1 SGHDT and CDR2 YYEEEE. The CDR3 has 14 residues.

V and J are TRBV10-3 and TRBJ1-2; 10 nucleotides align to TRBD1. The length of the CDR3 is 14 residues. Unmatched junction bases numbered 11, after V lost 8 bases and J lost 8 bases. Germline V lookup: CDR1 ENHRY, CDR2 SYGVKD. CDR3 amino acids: CAILPGQGKEGYTF. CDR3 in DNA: TGTGCCATCCTACCGGGACAGGGGAAAGAAGGCTACACCTTC.

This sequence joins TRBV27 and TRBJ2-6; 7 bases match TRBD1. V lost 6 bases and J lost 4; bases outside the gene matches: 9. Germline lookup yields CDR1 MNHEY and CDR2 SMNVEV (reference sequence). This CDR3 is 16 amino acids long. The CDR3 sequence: CASSVSRGSGANVLTF. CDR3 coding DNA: TGTGCCAGCAGCGTCTCCAGGGGGTCCGGGGCCAACGTCCTGACTTTC. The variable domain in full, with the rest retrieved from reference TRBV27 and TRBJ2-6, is EAQVTQNPRYLITVTGKKLTVTCSQNMNHEYMSWYRQDPGLGLRQIYYSMNVEVTDKGDVPEGYKVSRKEKRNFPLILESPSPNQTSLYFCASSVSRGSGANVLTFGAGSRLTVL.

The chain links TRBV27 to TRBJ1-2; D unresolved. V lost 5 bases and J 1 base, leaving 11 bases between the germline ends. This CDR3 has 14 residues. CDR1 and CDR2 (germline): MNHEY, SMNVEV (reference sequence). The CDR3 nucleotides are TGTGCCAGCAGTCCGACGGGAGGTAACTATGGCTACACCTTC. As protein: CASSPTGGNYGYTF.

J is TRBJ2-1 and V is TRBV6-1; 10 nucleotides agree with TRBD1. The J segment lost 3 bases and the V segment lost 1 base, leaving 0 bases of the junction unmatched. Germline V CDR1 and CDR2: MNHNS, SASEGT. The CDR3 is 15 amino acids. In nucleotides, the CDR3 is TGTGCCAGCAGTGAAGGGACAGGGGGCTACAATGAGCAGTTCTTC. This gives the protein CASSEGTGGYNEQFF.